This TCR beta chain was profiled in a study of glioma-infiltrating T cells after dendritic cell vaccination. The CDR3 is made up of 15 amino acids. CDR1 is KGHSH and CDR2 is LQKENI in the germline V gene. Trimming took 3 bases from V and 7 from J; bases not matched to a gene: 8. Method: immunoSEQ multiplex PCR; TCRdb's copy keeps in-frame clones and lacks some. This table holds about 32,000 clones, over 90% found once. This receptor was obtained from a human donor with glioblastoma. V is TRBV18 and J is TRBJ2-1; 8 nucleotides match TRBD2. The sequencing used blood, collected before dendritic cell vaccination. This CDR3 reads CASSPPAGDWNEQFF. The DNA of the CDR3 is TGTGCCAGCTCACCCCCAGCGGGGGATTGGAATGAGCAGTTCTTC.